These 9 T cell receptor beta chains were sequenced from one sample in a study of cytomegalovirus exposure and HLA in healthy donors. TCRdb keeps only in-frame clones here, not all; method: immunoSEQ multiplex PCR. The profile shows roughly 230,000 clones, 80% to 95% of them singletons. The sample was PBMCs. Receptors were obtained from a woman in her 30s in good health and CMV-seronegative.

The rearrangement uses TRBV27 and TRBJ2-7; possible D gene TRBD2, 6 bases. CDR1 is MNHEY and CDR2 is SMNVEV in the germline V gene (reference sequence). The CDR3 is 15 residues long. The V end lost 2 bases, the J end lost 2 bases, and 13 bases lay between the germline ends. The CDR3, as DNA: TGTGCCAGCAGTTTAGCGAGGGGAGGTCCCTACGAGCAGTACTTC. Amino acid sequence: CASSLARGGPYEQYF.

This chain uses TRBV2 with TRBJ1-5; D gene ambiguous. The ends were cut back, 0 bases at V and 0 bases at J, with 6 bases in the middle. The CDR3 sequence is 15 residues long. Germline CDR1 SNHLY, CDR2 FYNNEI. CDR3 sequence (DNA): TGTGCCAGCAGTGAAGCGGAATATAGCAATCAGCCCCAGCATTTT. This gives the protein CASSEAEYSNQPQHF.

The CDR3 protein is CAWSVGPGTGGGTDTQYF. The CDR3 DNA is TGTGCCTGGAGTGTAGGCCCCGGGACAGGCGGAGGCACAGATACGCAGTATTTT. The V and J genes are TRBV30 and TRBJ2-3; 8 positions match TRBD1. In germline, CDR1 is GTSNPN, CDR2 SVGIG (reference sequence). V shed 0 bases and J 1 base; nucleotides not matched to a gene: 12. The CDR3 is 18 amino acids. Combining the CDR3 with reference TRBV30 and TRBJ2-3 gives the whole variable domain SQTIHQWPATLVQPVGSPLSLECTVEGTSNPNLYWYRQAAGRGLQLLFYSVGIGQISSEVPQNLSASRPQDRQFILSSKKLLLSDSGFYLCAWSVGPGTGGGTDTQYFGPGTRLTVL.

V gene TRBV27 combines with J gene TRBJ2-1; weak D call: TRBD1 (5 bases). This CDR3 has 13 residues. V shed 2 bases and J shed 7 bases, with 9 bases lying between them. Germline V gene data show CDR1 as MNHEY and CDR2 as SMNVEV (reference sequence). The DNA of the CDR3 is TGTGCCAGCAGTTTACACAGGCTAAATGAGCAGTTCTTC. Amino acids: CASSLHRLNEQFF.

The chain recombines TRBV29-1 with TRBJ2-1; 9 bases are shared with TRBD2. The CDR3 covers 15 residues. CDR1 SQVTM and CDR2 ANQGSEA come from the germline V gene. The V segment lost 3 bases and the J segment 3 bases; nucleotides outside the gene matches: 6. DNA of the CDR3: TGCAGCGTTGAGGTAGCGGGAGAGGGCTACAATGAGCAGTTCTTC. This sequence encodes CSVEVAGEGYNEQFF.

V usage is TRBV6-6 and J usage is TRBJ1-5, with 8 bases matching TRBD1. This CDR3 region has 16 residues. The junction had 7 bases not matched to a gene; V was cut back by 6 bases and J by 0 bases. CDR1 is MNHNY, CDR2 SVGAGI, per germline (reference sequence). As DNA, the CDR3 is TGTGCCAGCAGCACTTTCGACAGGGGTAGCAATCAGCCCCAGCATTTT. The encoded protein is CASSTFDRGSNQPQHF.

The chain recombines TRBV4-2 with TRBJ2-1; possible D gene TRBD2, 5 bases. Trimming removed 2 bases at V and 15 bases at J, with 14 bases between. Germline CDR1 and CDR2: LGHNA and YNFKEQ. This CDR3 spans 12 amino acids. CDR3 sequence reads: CASSQTLRTPFF. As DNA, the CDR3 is TGTGCCAGCAGCCAAACCCTTAGGACTCCGTTCTTC.

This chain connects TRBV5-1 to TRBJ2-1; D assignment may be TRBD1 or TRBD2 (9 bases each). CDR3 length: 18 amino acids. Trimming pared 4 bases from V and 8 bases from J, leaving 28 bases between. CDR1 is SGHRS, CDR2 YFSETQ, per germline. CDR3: CASSPGQGGLAGTYEQFF. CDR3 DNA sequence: TGCGCCAGCAGCCCGGGACAGGGTGGGCTAGCGGGAACTTATGAGCAGTTCTTC.

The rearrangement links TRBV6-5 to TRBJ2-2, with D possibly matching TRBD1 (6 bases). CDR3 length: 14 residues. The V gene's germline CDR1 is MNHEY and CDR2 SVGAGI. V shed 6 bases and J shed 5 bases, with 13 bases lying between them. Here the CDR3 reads CASRLQGRTGELFF. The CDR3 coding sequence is TGTGCCAGCAGGCTACAGGGTAGGACCGGGGAGCTGTTTTTT.